This TCR beta chain emerged from a study of technical replicates of blood from several donors. TCRdb keeps only in-frame clones here, not all; method: immunoSEQ multiplex PCR. The sample has 75,000 to 100,000 clones, 95% seen once; the top ten hold about 0.25%. The sequence was collected from a human donor in good health. What was sequenced was T cells isolated from PBMCs.

CDR3 in amino acids: CSVGQTVLYGYTF. For the CDR3, the DNA is TGCAGCGTCGGGCAGACAGTACTATATGGCTACACCTTC. The gene calls are TRBV29-1 and TRBJ1-2; tentatively, D is TRBD1 (5 bases). In germline, CDR1 is SQVTM, CDR2 ANQGSEA. This CDR3 is 13 amino acids long. V gave up 6 bases and J gave up 5 bases, with 16 bases separating them.